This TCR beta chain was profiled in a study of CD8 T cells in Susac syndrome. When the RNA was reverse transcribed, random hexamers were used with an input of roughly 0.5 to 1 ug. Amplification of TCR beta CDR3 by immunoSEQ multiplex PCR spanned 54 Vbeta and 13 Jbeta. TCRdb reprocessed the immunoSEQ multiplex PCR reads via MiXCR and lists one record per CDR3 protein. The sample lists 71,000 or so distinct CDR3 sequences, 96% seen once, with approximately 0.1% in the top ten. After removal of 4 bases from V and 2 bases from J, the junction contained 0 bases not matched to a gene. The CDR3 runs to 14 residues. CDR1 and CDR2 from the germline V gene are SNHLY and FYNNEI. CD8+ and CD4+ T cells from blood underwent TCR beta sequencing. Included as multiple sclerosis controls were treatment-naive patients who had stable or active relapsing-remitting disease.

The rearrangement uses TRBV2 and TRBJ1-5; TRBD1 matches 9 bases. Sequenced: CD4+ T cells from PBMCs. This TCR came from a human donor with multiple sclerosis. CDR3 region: CASSGDRGNQPQHF. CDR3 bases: TGTGCCAGCAGTGGGGACAGGGGCAATCAGCCCCAGCATTTT.